Following are 2 T cell receptor beta chains from one sample sequenced in a study of Tregs in tolerant kidney transplant recipients. Recipients received nonmyeloablative bone marrow transplants from related graft donors, with transient mixed chimerism. The data were produced by immunoSEQ multiplex PCR, yet TCRdb's version contains in-frame clones alone and is incomplete. The sample holds about 64,000 clones, about 89% seen once. Sequenced here: CD4+ T cells from blood (PBMCs), sampled 6 months after the transplant. These receptors came from a human patient who received a combined kidney and bone marrow transplant. Some T cells here may be from the graft donor.

The chain joins TRBV6-6 to TRBJ2-5; TRBD2 matches at 12 bases. The trim removed 7 bases at V and 4 bases at J, leaving 7 bases unmatched. CDR1 and CDR2 from the germline V gene are MNHNY and SVGAGI (reference sequence). The CDR3 sequence is 15 residues long. The CDR3 DNA sequence: TGTGCCAGCACGTCTAGCGGGGGGGCGCGAGAGACCCAGTACTTC. Amino acid sequence: CASTSSGGARETQYF.

The CDR3 here is CASSQDNGQGALWSQPQHF. CDR3 bases: TGTGCCAGCAGCCAAGATAACGGCCAGGGGGCTTTATGGAGTCAGCCCCAGCATTTT. The gene calls are TRBV4-2 and TRBJ1-5, with 8 positions matching TRBD1. Germline CDR1 is LGHNA and CDR2 is YNFKEQ. The CDR3 has 19 amino acids. V lost 0 bases to trimming and J lost 6 bases; unmatched junction nucleotides: 16.